Listed below are T cell receptor beta chains from one sample, sequenced in a study of identical twins. In TCRdb, the 5' RACE reads were re-called with MiXCR into one record per CDR3 protein. Of approximately 220,000 distinct CDR3 sequences listed, 7.5% are singletons. These data were also filed under a second study, of yellow fever vaccine responses in identical twins.

Input material: memory (CD45RO+) T cells sorted from blood. These receptors were collected from a woman younger than 35 in good health. Both conserved end residues are part of each CDR3. The D gene is left open where the match is weak. A row's size may be missing; if present it is once, few, many or a size class.

J: TRBJ2-7; D: TRBD2; size: few; length: 16; V: TRBV19; CDR3: CASSPKPGLAAYEQYF; DNA: TGTGCCAGTAGCCCCAAACCGGGACTAGCGGCCTACGAGCAGTACTTC
J: TRBJ2-5; D: TRBD2; size: -; length: 17; V: TRBV30; CDR3: CAWSVSPTSGGAETQYF; DNA: TGTGCCTGGAGTGTAAGCCCTACTAGCGGGGGGGCGGAGACCCAGTACTTC
J: TRBJ2-7; D: TRBD1; size: few; length: 14; V: TRBV3-1; CDR3: CASSQWQGASEQYF; DNA: TGTGCCAGCAGCCAGTGGCAGGGGGCGAGCGAGCAGTACTTC
J: TRBJ2-1; D: TRBD2; size: few; length: 14; V: TRBV5-4; CDR3: CASSSTSLYNEQFF; DNA: TGTGCCAGCAGCTCGACTAGCCTCTACAATGAGCAGTTCTTC
J: TRBJ1-2; D: -; size: -; length: 15; V: TRBV3-1; CDR3: CASSQDPSGNYGYTF; DNA: TGTGCCAGCAGCCAAGATCCCTCAGGGAACTATGGCTACACCTTC
J: TRBJ2-5; D: -; size: -; length: 11; V: TRBV20-1; CDR3: CSAHTRGTQYF; DNA: TGCAGTGCTCATACCCGGGGGACCCAGTACTTC
J: TRBJ2-1; D: TRBD2; size: many; length: 16; V: TRBV20-1; CDR3: CSARVTSGGAWNEQFF; DNA: TGCAGTGCTAGAGTGACTAGCGGGGGCGCGTGGAATGAGCAGTTCTTC
J: TRBJ2-3; D: -; size: -; length: 14; V: TRBV9; CDR3: CASSVSPSTDTQYF; DNA: TGTGCCAGCAGCGTATCCCCAAGCACAGATACGCAGTATTTT
J: TRBJ1-1; D: -; size: few; length: 16; V: TRBV28; CDR3: CASSLSPGTQDTEAFF; DNA: TGTGCCAGCAGTTTATCCCCCGGGACACAGGACACTGAAGCTTTCTTT
J: TRBJ2-1; D: TRBD2; size: few; length: 12; V: TRBV20-1; CDR3: CSAISGGNEQFF; DNA: TGCAGTGCTATTAGCGGGGGTAATGAGCAGTTCTTC
J: TRBJ1-5; D: TRBD1; size: -; length: 12; V: TRBV6-1; CDR3: CASSGGQRAQHF; DNA: TGTGCCAGCAGTGGGGGACAGAGGGCCCAGCATTTT
J: TRBJ2-3; D: TRBD2; size: -; length: 18; V: TRBV28; CDR3: CASSLLSGTGGVTDTQYF; DNA: TGTGCCAGCAGTTTATTGAGTGGGACGGGAGGGGTCACAGATACGCAGTATTTT
J: TRBJ2-3; D: -; size: few; length: 14; V: TRBV3-1; CDR3: CASTPAGIVNTQYF; DNA: TGTGCCAGCACCCCGGCAGGGATCGTAAATACGCAGTATTTT
J: TRBJ2-5; D: -; size: few; length: 12; V: TRBV12-5; CDR3: CASGRGRETQYF; DNA: TGTGCTAGTGGTCGTGGACGAGAGACCCAGTACTTC
J: TRBJ2-7; D: -; size: -; length: 15; V: TRBV15; CDR3: CATSRKGASSGEQYF; DNA: TGTGCCACCAGCAGGAAAGGGGCTAGCTCGGGGGAGCAGTACTTC
J: TRBJ2-7; D: -; size: -; length: 15; V: TRBV5-1; CDR3: CASSLDGGPSYEQYF; DNA: TGCGCCAGCAGCTTGGACGGGGGGCCCTCCTACGAGCAGTACTTC
J: TRBJ2-1; D: -; size: many; length: 13; V: TRBV12-3/TRBV12-4; CDR3: CASSLNAYNEQFF; DNA: TGTGCCAGCAGTTTAAACGCCTACAATGAGCAGTTCTTC
J: TRBJ2-3; D: TRBD2; size: few; length: 16; V: TRBV7-2; CDR3: CASSLMSSGGSDTQYF; DNA: TGTGCCAGCAGCTTAATGAGTAGCGGGGGGTCAGATACGCAGTATTTT
J: TRBJ2-7; D: -; size: many; length: 14; V: TRBV28; CDR3: CASSFGPEGYEQYF; DNA: TGTGCCAGCAGTTTCGGCCCCGAGGGCTACGAGCAGTACTTC
J: TRBJ2-1; D: -; size: -; length: 13; V: TRBV4-3; CDR3: CASSFSENNEQFF; DNA: TGCGCCAGCAGCTTCTCGGAGAACAATGAGCAGTTCTTC
J: TRBJ1-6; D: -; size: few; length: 14; V: TRBV19; CDR3: CASSIGSLDSPLHF; DNA: TGTGCCAGTAGTATCGGCAGTTTAGACTCACCCCTCCACTTT
J: TRBJ2-3; D: -; size: many; length: 16; V: TRBV4-2; CDR3: CASSPRGGSSTDTQYF; DNA: TGTGCCAGCAGCCCTAGAGGGGGATCTAGCACAGATACGCAGTATTTT
J: TRBJ2-3; D: -; size: -; length: 18; V: TRBV7-8; CDR3: CASSPTLGAGALTDTQYF; DNA: TGTGCCAGCAGCCCAACCCTGGGGGCGGGGGCCCTCACAGATACGCAGTATTTT
J: TRBJ2-3; D: TRBD2; size: few; length: 16; V: TRBV7-6; CDR3: CASSRTSGGYTDTQYF; DNA: TGTGCCAGCAGCCGGACTAGCGGGGGGTACACAGATACGCAGTATTTT
J: TRBJ2-1; D: TRBD1; size: -; length: 14; V: TRBV5-1; CDR3: CASSPPGQGGEQFF; DNA: TGCGCCAGCAGCCCTCCGGGACAGGGGGGTGAGCAGTTCTTC
J: TRBJ2-5; D: -; size: many; length: 13; V: TRBV29-1; CDR3: CSVEVRWQETQYF; DNA: TGCAGCGTTGAGGTACGGTGGCAAGAGACCCAGTACTTC
J: TRBJ2-7; D: TRBD1; size: -; length: 14; V: TRBV7-2; CDR3: CASSSSLGQLEQYF; DNA: TGTGCCAGCAGCTCCTCCCTGGGACAGCTCGAGCAGTACTTC
J: TRBJ1-2; D: TRBD1; size: -; length: 15; V: TRBV7-6; CDR3: CASSLDPGQGDGYTF; DNA: TGTGCCAGCAGCTTAGATCCCGGACAGGGGGATGGCTACACCTTC
J: TRBJ2-3; D: -; size: few; length: 17; V: TRBV7-2; CDR3: CASSPSAWAGGTDTQYF; DNA: TGTGCCAGCAGCCCTTCTGCCTGGGCGGGTGGAACAGATACGCAGTATTTT
J: TRBJ2-1; D: TRBD2; size: many; length: 16; V: TRBV12-3/TRBV12-4; CDR3: CASRKNGLAGGSEQFF; DNA: TGTGCCAGCAGAAAAAACGGACTAGCGGGAGGGTCTGAGCAGTTCTTC